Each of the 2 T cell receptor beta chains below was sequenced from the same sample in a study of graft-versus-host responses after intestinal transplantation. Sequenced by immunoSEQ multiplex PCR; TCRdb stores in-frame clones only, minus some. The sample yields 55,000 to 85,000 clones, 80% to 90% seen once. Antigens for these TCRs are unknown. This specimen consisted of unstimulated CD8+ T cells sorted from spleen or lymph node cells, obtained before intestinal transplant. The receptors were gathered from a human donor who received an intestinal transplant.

The CDR3, as DNA: TGTGCCAGCAGCAAAGAGGCGATATACCCTAGGAGCTCCTACGAGCAGTACTTC. Amino acids: CASSKEAIYPRSSYEQYF. The gene calls are TRBV21-1 and TRBJ2-7; no check of the table's D call, TRBD2, against the DNA was made. TRBV21-1 is annotated as a pseudogene. This CDR3 has 18 amino acids.

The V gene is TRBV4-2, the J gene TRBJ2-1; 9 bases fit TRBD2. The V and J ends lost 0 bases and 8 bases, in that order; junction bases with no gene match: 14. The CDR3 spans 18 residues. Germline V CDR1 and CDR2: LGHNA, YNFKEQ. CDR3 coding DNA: TGTGCCAGCAGCCAAGACTTGCGGTATAGCGGGAGCTTCGATGAGCAGTTCTTC. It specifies CASSQDLRYSGSFDEQFF.